This T cell receptor beta chain emerged from a study of CXCR3-negative and CXCR3-positive naive CD8 T cells. Concerning this clonotype itself: Its antigen is unidentified.

With UMI labels, 5' RACE was used to prepare the TRB cDNA libraries. No DNA is given; TCRdb re-called the 5' RACE reads and lists each CDR3 protein once. Here the sample table reports 70,000 to 95,000 distinct CDR3 sequences. This CDR3 has 17 residues. The V gene's germline CDR1 is SNHLY and CDR2 FYNNEI. Sorts that each held around 300,000 cells were run in triplicate for every CD8+ T cell subset. General observations from the study: In cryopreserved cells, CXCR3 expression partially decreased, and fresh PBMCs were used in most assays. Each naive subset displayed comparably high diversity, whereas memory CD8+ cells displayed much lower diversity.

The clonotype comes from a human donor in good health. Some clones in this sample may be carry-over from other donors' samples. The V and J genes are TRBV2 and TRBJ2-6; TCRdb selects TRBD2, and the lack of DNA leaves this call unchecked. The sequencing sample was made of naive CXCR3- CD8+ T cells from blood. Subset here: CD45RO-CCR7+CD27+CD95- naive CD8+ T cells lacking CXCR3 (TNR3-). The CDR3 sequence: CASTTLAGGLGANVLTF.